The text below deals with one TCR beta chain. Roughly 0.45 to 1 ug RNA was reverse transcribed with random hexamers. A multiplex approach, immunoSEQ multiplex PCR, amplified TCR beta CDR3 across 54 Vbeta and 13 Jbeta. TCRdb processed the immunoSEQ multiplex PCR reads anew with MiXCR; each CDR3 protein has one entry. This table has 250,000 to 300,000 distinct CDR3 sequences, 65% to 90% appearing once. Isolation of CD8+ and CD4+ T cells was performed negatively, whereas enrichment of TEMRA cells was done by FACS. The CDR3 extends over 15 amino acids. The germline V gene encodes CDR1 LNHNV and CDR2 YYDKDF (reference sequence). Trimming cost V 1 base and J 1 base, with 10 bases left between them. This specimen belongs to a study of CD8 T cells in Susac syndrome.

This chain uses TRBV15 with TRBJ1-1; no reliable D call. The sample comprised CD8+ T cells from PBMCs. The sequence derives from a human donor with multiple sclerosis. CDR3 DNA: TGTGCCACCAGCAGAGTCTTTGGAGAGAACACTGAAGCTTTCTTT. Its protein product is CATSRVFGENTEAFF.